One sample yielded the 21 T cell receptor beta chains listed below, sequenced in a study of identical twins. TCRdb independently ran MiXCR on the 5' RACE reads; one entry per CDR3 protein. The table shows about 220,000 distinct CDR3 sequences, with approximately 7.1% occurring only once. These sequences were also reported in another study, on T cells expressing NK-cell markers.

Sequencing input: CD8+ T cells sorted from blood. The receptors originated from a woman younger than 30 in good health.

The chain carries TRBV4-3 and TRBJ1-6; unclear D gene. The germline V gene encodes CDR1 LGHNA and CDR2 YSLEER. V lost 0 bases and J 7 bases, leaving 4 bases between the germline ends. The CDR3 is 13 amino acids. CDR3 bases: TGCGCCAGCAGCCAAGAAGGCAATTCACCCCTCCACTTT. Protein: CASSQEGNSPLHF.

This clonotype was recorded a few times. The chain couples TRBV6-2 or TRBV6-3 to TRBJ2-3; TRBD2 matches at 12 bases. This CDR3 is built from 15 residues. The germline CDR1 and CDR2 sequences are MNHEY and SVGEGT. The ends lost 6 bases at V and 6 bases at J; junction bases unmatched: 7. DNA for the CDR3: TGTGCCAGCAGCCGACGACTAGCGGGAGAGGATACGCAGTATTTT. It yields the protein CASSRRLAGEDTQYF.

This clonotype was observed at least ten times. This chain joins TRBV4-3 and TRBJ1-1, with no clear D. CDR1 and CDR2 (germline): LGHNA, YSLEER. Trimming shortened V by 4 bases and J by 8 bases, and 17 bases separated the two germline ends. The CDR3 runs 14 residues. CDR3 nucleotides: TGCGCCAGCAGCCTCACCTTAGGGAGTCCGGAAGCTTTCTTT. Encoded protein: CASSLTLGSPEAFF.

This clonotype was counted only a few times. The genes are TRBV9 and TRBJ1-4; D perhaps matches TRBD1 (5 bases). Germline V gene sequence: CDR1 SGDLS, CDR2 YYNGEE. The CDR3 has 15 residues. V gave up 4 bases and J gave up 6 bases, with 16 bases separating them. CDR3 nucleotides: TGTGCCAGCAGCACCGGACACCAGATGTATGAAAAACTGTTTTTT. Translating it yields CASSTGHQMYEKLFF.

This chain links TRBV12-3 or TRBV12-4 with TRBJ2-7; D is possibly TRBD1 (6 bases). Trimming took 5 bases from V and 3 from J, leaving 14 bases between them. The CDR3 has 14 residues. The CDR3 reads CASSRRTELYEQYF. Here the CDR3 DNA reads TGTGCCAGCAGTCGGAGGACAGAGCTCTACGAGCAGTACTTC.

The V gene is TRBV7-9, the J gene TRBJ2-3; TRBD2 matches at 10 bases. Germline CDR1 and CDR2: SEHNR and FQNEAQ (reference sequence). J was trimmed by 1 base and V by 5 bases; bases with no gene match: 0. The CDR3 is 14 residues long. CDR3 nucleotides: TGTGCCAGCAGCGGACTAGCGGGCACAGATACGCAGTATTTT. Its translation is CASSGLAGTDTQYF.

The J gene is TRBJ2-4, the V gene TRBV7-8; no firm D call. CDR1 and CDR2 (germline): SGHVS, FQNEAQ. This CDR3 contains 14 residues. The V end was cut by 2 bases, the J end by 7 bases, with 12 bases between. CDR3 region: CASSLKTMGNIQYF. CDR3 bases: TGTGCCAGCAGCTTAAAAACGATGGGTAACATTCAGTACTTC.

V and J are TRBV29-1 and TRBJ2-7; 11 bases line up with TRBD1. The V and J ends lost 4 bases and 6 bases, in that order; junction bases with no gene match: 2. Germline V gives CDR1 SQVTM, CDR2 ANQGSEA. The CDR3 contains 12 residues. CDR3 sequence (DNA): TGCAGCGTTGGAGGGACAGGGGGCGAGCAGTACTTC. It yields the protein CSVGGTGGEQYF.

This clonotype came up a few times. The J gene is TRBJ1-2, the V gene TRBV6-1; D uncertain. There are 12 residues in the CDR3. The V end was cut by 1 base, the J end by 10 bases, with 10 bases between. Germline lookup yields CDR1 MNHNS and CDR2 SASEGT. Here the CDR3 DNA reads TGTGCCAGCAGTGAAGGGCAGGTTGACTACACCTTC. Translation gives CASSEGQVDYTF.

The chain couples TRBV10-3 to TRBJ2-1; weak D call: TRBD2 (5 bases). The V gene's germline CDR1 is ENHRY and CDR2 SYGVKD. V lost 7 bases and J 5 bases, leaving 18 bases between the germline ends. This CDR3 is built from 15 residues. Here the CDR3 DNA reads TGTGCCATCAAAACCGGGGTTCGTGGGAACAATGAGCAGTTCTTC. Translation gives CAIKTGVRGNNEQFF.

This clonotype was recorded many times. Written as DNA, the CDR3 is TGTGCCAGCAGCCGCACCTATGAGCAGTTCTTC. This sequence encodes CASSRTYEQFF. The chain couples TRBV7-2 to TRBJ2-1, with D hard to call. Trimming stripped 5 bases from V and 8 bases from J, with 7 bases between. The length of the CDR3 is 11 residues. The germline V gene encodes CDR1 SGHTA and CDR2 FQGNSA.

This clonotype was recorded at least ten times. V is TRBV6-4 and J is TRBJ2-1; the D gene is possibly TRBD1 (7 bases). Trimming stripped 0 bases from V and 6 bases from J, with 15 bases between. The CDR3 has 16 amino acids. In germline, CDR1 is MRHNA, CDR2 SNTAGT. CDR3 bases: TGTGCCAGCAGTGACTCGAATCCCCAGGGGGGCAATGAGCAGTTCTTC. Translation: CASSDSNPQGGNEQFF.

This clonotype was detected ten times or more. The chain couples TRBV6-6 to TRBJ2-5; possibly TRBD2 for D (5 bases). V lost 6 bases to trimming and J lost 5 bases, with 7 bases between them. The CDR3 spans 11 residues. Germline loops: CDR1 MNHNY, CDR2 SVGAGI (reference sequence). The CDR3 sequence is CASRGGETQYF. The CDR3 DNA reads as TGTGCCAGCAGGGGCGGGGAGACCCAGTACTTC.

This clonotype was detected only a few times. The chain recombines TRBV28 with TRBJ2-3; no reliable D call. The CDR3 has 15 residues. The germline V and J ends were trimmed by 3 bases and 1 base, with 11 bases remaining between them. CDR1 is MDHEN and CDR2 is SYDVKM in the germline V gene. The CDR3 region is CASSFMSPGTDTQYF. The CDR3 bases are TGTGCCAGCAGTTTCATGAGTCCTGGCACAGATACGCAGTATTTT.

The V gene is TRBV27, the J gene TRBJ1-1; possibly TRBD1 for D (5 bases). In germline, CDR1 is MNHEY, CDR2 SMNVEV (reference sequence). This CDR3 has 14 amino acids. V was pared by 2 bases and J by 4 bases, with 11 bases between. CDR3 DNA: TGTGCCAGCAGTTTAGGGGGGGGAGGCACTGAAGCTTTCTTT. Translated: CASSLGGGGTEAFF.

This clonotype appeared a few times. The chain carries TRBV7-9 and TRBJ2-5; the D is unclear. Germline CDR1 reads SEHNR; CDR2 reads FQNEAQ (reference sequence). Trimming pared 5 bases from V and 4 bases from J, leaving 11 bases between. The length of the CDR3 is 13 residues. For the CDR3, the DNA is TGTGCCAGCAGCCCCCCCCGGGCAGAGACCCAGTACTTC. Residues: CASSPPRAETQYF.

Ten or more counts support this clonotype. The V call is TRBV4-3, the J call TRBJ2-3; a possible D gene is TRBD2 (5 bases). The germline V and J ends were trimmed by 0 bases and 2 bases, with 12 bases remaining between them. Germline values: CDR1 LGHNA, CDR2 YSLEER. This CDR3 region has 16 residues. The CDR3 reads CASSQEEDHLTDTQYF. CDR3 nucleotides: TGCGCCAGCAGCCAAGAGGAGGACCACCTCACAGATACGCAGTATTTT.

The V call is TRBV12-3 or TRBV12-4, the J call TRBJ2-5; TRBD1 aligns across 7 bases. The CDR3 is made up of 14 amino acids. The V and J ends lost 5 bases and 3 bases, in that order; junction bases with no gene match: 6. The CDR3 DNA reads as TGTGCCAGCAGTCCAGGGACAGCGGAAGAGACCCAGTACTTC. Translated: CASSPGTAEETQYF.

This clonotype showed up just a few times. The J gene is TRBJ2-1, the V gene TRBV10-2; a possible D gene is TRBD2 (5 bases). The V end lost 7 bases, the J end lost 7 bases, and 17 bases lay between the germline ends. From germline, CDR1 is WSHSY and CDR2 SAAADI. This CDR3 has 14 amino acids. This CDR3 is CASNLAGSENEQFF. CDR3 DNA sequence: TGCGCCAGCAACCTGGCGGGCTCAGAGAATGAGCAGTTCTTC.

The V and J genes are TRBV29-1 and TRBJ2-2; 8 positions match TRBD2. In germline, CDR1 is SQVTM, CDR2 ANQGSEA. The length of the CDR3 is 15 residues. V dropped 6 bases and J dropped 6; count of bases not matched to a gene: 12. This CDR3 reads CSVGPAGVRSGELFF. As DNA, the CDR3 is TGCAGCGTGGGACCAGCGGGAGTGAGGTCCGGGGAGCTGTTTTTT.

This clonotype has a count of ten or more. The rearrangement uses TRBV12-3 or TRBV12-4 and TRBJ2-2, with D uncertain. V dropped 5 bases and J dropped 6 bases, with 16 bases sitting between them. The CDR3 has 15 amino acids. The CDR3 protein is CASSAHPAGSGELFF. The CDR3 bases are TGTGCCAGCAGTGCCCACCCAGCTGGGTCCGGGGAGCTGTTTTTT.